A selection of T cell receptor beta chains follows, all from one sample in a study of post-analysis software for immune sequencing data. MiXCR was run by TCRdb on the PCR reads, yielding one entry per CDR3 protein. The sample lists around 770,000 distinct CDR3 sequences, around 45% occurring once. The sample taken for sequencing was blood. These receptors were collected from a girl aged 5 to 17 with multiple sclerosis. CDR3s include the opening cysteine and the closing phenylalanine or tryptophan. A D gene is named only where the DNA matches it firmly. A row's size may be missing; if present it is once, few, many or a size class.

clone size: -; V gene: TRBV7-9; J gene: TRBJ1-4; D gene: -; CDR3 protein: CASSLAVGLINEKLFF
clone size: once; V gene: TRBV4-3; J gene: TRBJ2-7; D gene: TRBD2; CDR3 protein: CASSQDGTSDYEQYF
clone size: -; V gene: TRBV27; J gene: TRBJ1-4; D gene: -; CDR3 protein: CASRASGGPNEKLFF
clone size: few; V gene: TRBV7-2; J gene: TRBJ2-1; D gene: -; CDR3 protein: CASSLRQGLSYNEQFF
clone size: few; V gene: TRBV25-1; J gene: TRBJ1-2; D gene: TRBD1; CDR3 protein: CASRMTGGGGYTF
clone size: -; V gene: TRBV4-1; J gene: TRBJ1-2; D gene: -; CDR3 protein: CASSSHSDSNYGYTF
clone size: -; V gene: TRBV7-2; J gene: -; D gene: TRBD2; CDR3 protein: CASSPSSGLAGAEQYF
clone size: few; V gene: TRBV20-1; J gene: TRBJ2-1; D gene: TRBD2; CDR3 protein: CSARTSGGNNEQFF
clone size: -; V gene: TRBV14; J gene: TRBJ2-5; D gene: -; CDR3 protein: CASSQAWRAPQYF
clone size: -; V gene: TRBV5-5; J gene: TRBJ1-4; D gene: -; CDR3 protein: CASSLEGRPREKLFF
clone size: few; V gene: TRBV7-9; J gene: TRBJ1-1; D gene: -; CDR3 protein: CASSLVAGIGTEAFF
clone size: -; V gene: TRBV5-5; J gene: TRBJ1-5; D gene: -; CDR3 protein: CASSTRGGTNQPQHF
clone size: -; V gene: TRBV7-9; J gene: TRBJ2-4; D gene: -; CDR3 protein: CASSSPAGTKGNIQYF
clone size: -; V gene: TRBV10-3; J gene: TRBJ2-1; D gene: -; CDR3 protein: CAISRLPDSDEQFF
clone size: -; V gene: TRBV30; J gene: TRBJ1-1; D gene: TRBD1; CDR3 protein: CAWTGGYVEAFF
clone size: -; V gene: TRBV11-2; J gene: TRBJ2-7; D gene: -; CDR3 protein: CASSLDNRATYEQYF
clone size: -; V gene: TRBV7-3; J gene: TRBJ2-3; D gene: TRBD2; CDR3 protein: CASSLQGLAGGPEDTQYF
clone size: few; V gene: TRBV7-9; J gene: TRBJ2-5; D gene: -; CDR3 protein: CASSNGGQETQYF
clone size: many; V gene: TRBV7-2; J gene: TRBJ2-7; D gene: -; CDR3 protein: CASSSRDRSYEQYF
clone size: -; V gene: TRBV11-3; J gene: TRBJ1-2; D gene: -; CDR3 protein: CASSLEQAENYGYTF
clone size: few; V gene: TRBV28; J gene: TRBJ2-7; D gene: TRBD1; CDR3 protein: CASRATGAPYYEQYF